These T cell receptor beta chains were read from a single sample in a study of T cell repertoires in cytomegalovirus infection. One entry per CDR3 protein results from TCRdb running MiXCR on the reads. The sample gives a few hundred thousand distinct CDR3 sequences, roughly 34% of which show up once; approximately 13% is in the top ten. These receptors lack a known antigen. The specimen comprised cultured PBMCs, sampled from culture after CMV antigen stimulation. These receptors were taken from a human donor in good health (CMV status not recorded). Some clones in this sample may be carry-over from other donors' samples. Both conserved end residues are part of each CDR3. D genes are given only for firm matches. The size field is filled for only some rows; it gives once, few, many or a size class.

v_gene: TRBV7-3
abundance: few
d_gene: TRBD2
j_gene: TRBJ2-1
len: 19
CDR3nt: TGTGCCAGCAGCTTAACGACCCCCGGGACTAGCGGGAGTATCAATGAGCAGTTCTTC
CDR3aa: CASSLTTPGTSGSINEQFF

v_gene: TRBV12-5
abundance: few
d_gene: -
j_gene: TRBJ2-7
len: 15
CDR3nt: TGTGCTAGTGGTTTGGTATCGGGGGGCCCGATCGAGCAGTACTTC
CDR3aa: CASGLVSGGPIEQYF

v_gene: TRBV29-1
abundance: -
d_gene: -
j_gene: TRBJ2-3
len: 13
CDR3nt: TGCAGCGTTGAAAGGGTCGGGGGCGATACGCAGTATTTT
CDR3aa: CSVERVGGDTQYF

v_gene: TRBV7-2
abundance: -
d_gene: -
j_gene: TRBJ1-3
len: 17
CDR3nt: TGTGCCAGCAGCTTATTCCGACAGCAGGGCTCTGGAAACACCATATATTTT
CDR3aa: CASSLFRQQGSGNTIYF

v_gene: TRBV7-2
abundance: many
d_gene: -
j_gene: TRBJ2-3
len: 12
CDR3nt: TGTGCCAGCAGCTATCGCACAGATACGCAGTATTTT
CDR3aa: CASSYRTDTQYF

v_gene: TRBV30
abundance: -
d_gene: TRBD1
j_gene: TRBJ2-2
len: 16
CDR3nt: TGTGCCTGGAATGGAGATACAGGGGGCACGGGAAGGGAGCTGTTTTTT
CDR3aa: CAWNGDTGGTGRELFF

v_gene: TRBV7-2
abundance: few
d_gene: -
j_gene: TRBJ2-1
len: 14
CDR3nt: TGTGCCAGCACCCTCGCGGCCGATCCCAATGAGCAGTTCTTC
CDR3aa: CASTLAADPNEQFF

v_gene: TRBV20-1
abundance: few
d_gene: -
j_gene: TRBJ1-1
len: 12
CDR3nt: TGCAGTGCTAGAGTGAGGGAGACTGAAGCTTTCTTT
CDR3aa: CSARVRETEAFF

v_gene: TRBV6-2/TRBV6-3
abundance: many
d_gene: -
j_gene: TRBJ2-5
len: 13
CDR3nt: TGTGCCAGCAGTACACCTTACCCGGAGACCCAGTACTTC
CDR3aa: CASSTPYPETQYF

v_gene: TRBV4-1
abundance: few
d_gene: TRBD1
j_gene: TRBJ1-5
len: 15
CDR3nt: TGCGCCAGCAGCCCGGTCGGGACAGGGGTTCAGCCCCAGCATTTT
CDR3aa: CASSPVGTGVQPQHF

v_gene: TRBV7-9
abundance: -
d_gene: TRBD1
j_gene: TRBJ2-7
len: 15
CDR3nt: TGTGCCAGCAGCTCCCGGGACAGGGGGCAATACGAGCAGTACTTC
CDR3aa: CASSSRDRGQYEQYF

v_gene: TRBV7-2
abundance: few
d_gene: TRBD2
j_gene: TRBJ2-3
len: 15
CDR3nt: TGTGCCAGCAGCTTCTCTAGCGGGATCACAGATACGCAGTATTTT
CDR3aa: CASSFSSGITDTQYF

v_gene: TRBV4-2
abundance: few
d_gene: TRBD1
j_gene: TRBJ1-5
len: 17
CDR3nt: TGTGCCAGCAGCCAAGATCTGGCAGGGGGGAGCAATCAGCCCCAGCATTTT
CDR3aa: CASSQDLAGGSNQPQHF

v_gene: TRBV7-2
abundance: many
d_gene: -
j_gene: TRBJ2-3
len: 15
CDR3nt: TGTGCCAGCAGCTTAGCCCCGCTCAGCACAGATACGCAGTATTTT
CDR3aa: CASSLAPLSTDTQYF

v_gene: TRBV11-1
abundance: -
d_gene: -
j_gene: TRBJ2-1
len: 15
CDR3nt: TGTGCCAGCAGCTTATCCGATCGCTCCTACAATGAGCAGTTCTTC
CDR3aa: CASSLSDRSYNEQFF